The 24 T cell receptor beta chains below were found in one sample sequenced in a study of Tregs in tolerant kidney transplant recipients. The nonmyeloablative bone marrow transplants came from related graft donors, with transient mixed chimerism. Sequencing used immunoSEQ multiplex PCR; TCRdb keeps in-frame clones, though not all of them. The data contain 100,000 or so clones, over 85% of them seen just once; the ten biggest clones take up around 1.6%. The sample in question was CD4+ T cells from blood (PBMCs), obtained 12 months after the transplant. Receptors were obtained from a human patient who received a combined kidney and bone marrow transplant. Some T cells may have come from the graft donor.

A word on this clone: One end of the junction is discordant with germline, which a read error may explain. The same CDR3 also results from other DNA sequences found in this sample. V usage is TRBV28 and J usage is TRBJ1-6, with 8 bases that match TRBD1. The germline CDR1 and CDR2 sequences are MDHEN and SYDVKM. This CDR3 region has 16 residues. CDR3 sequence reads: CASRPLGQGYNSPLHF. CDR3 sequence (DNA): TGTGCCAGCAGGCCGCTTGGACAGGGCTATAATTCCCCCCTCCACTTT. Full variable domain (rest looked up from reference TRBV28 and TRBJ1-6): DVKVTQSSRYLVKRTGEKVFLECVQDMDHENMFWYRQDPGLGLRLIYFSYDVKMKEKGDIPEGYSVSREKKERFSLILESASTNQTSMYLCASRPLGQGYNSPLHFGNGTRLTVT.

The CDR3 DNA is TGTGCCAGCAGCTTCGCGGGGGGATCAGCCTACGAGCAGTACTTC. It yields the protein CASSFAGGSAYEQYF. The rearrangement joins TRBV5-5 to TRBJ2-7, with 8 nucleotides matching TRBD2. Germline values: CDR1 SGHKS, CDR2 YYEKEE (reference sequence). With V trimmed by 2 bases and J by 2 bases, 6 bases remained unmatched. This CDR3 comprises 15 residues.

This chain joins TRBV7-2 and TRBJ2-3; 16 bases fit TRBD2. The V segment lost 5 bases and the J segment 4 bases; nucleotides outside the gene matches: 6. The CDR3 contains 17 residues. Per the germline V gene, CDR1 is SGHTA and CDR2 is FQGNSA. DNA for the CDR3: TGTGCCAGCAGCGGGACTAGCGGGGGGGCCAGGGCAGATACGCAGTATTTT. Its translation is CASSGTSGGARADTQYF.

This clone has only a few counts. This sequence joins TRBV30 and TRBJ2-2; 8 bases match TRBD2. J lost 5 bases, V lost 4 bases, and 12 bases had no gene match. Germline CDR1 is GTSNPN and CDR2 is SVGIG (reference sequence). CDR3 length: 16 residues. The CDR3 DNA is TGTGCCTGGAAGCGCAGCAGCGGGAGTTGGACCGGGGAGCTGTTTTTT. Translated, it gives CAWKRSSGSWTGELFF.

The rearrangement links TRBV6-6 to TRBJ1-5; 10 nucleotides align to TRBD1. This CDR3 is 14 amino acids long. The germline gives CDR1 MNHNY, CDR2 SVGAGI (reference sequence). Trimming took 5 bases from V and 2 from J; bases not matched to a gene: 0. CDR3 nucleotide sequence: TGTGCCAGCAGTGGACAGGGGGGCAATCAGCCCCAGCATTTT. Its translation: CASSGQGGNQPQHF.

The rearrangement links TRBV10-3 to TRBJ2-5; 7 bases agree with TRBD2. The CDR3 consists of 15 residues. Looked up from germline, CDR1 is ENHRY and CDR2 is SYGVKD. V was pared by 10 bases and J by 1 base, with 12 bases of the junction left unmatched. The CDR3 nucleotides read TGTGCCACCGCGACTTCCCTAGCGGCCCAAGAGACCCAGTACTTC. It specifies CATATSLAAQETQYF.

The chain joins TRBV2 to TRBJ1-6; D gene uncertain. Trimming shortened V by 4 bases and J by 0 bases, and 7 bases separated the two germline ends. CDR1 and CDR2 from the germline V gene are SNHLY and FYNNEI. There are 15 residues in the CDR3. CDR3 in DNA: TGTGCCAGCAGTGGATTGAGCTCCTATAATTCACCCCTCCACTTT. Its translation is CASSGLSSYNSPLHF. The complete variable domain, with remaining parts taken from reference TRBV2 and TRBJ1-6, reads EPEVTQTPSHQVTQMGQEVILRCVPISNHLYFYWYRQILGQKVEFLVSFYNNEISEKSEIFDDQFSVERPDGSNFTLKIRSTKLEDSAMYFCASSGLSSYNSPLHFGNGTRLTVT.

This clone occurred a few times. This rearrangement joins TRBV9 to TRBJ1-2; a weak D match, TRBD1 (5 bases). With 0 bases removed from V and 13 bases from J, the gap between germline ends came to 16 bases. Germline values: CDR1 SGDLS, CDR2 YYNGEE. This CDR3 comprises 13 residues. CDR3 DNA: TGTGCCAGCAGCGTAGATCCGGGGGACCCAGGCACCTTC. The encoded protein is CASSVDPGDPGTF.

The DNA of the CDR3 is TGTGCCACCAGCAGAGATAGTAAAAACATTCAGTACTTC. It encodes CATSRDSKNIQYF. The chain links TRBV15 to TRBJ2-4; D is undetermined. This CDR3 comprises 13 residues. Germline CDR1 LNHNV, CDR2 YYDKDF (reference sequence). Trimming shortened V by 0 bases and J by 4 bases, and 4 bases separated the two germline ends. Using reference TRBV15 and TRBJ2-4 for the parts outside the CDR3, the full variable domain is DAMVIQNPRYQVTQFGKPVTLSCSQTLNHNVMYWYQQKSSQAPKLLFHYYDKDFNNEADTPDNFQSRRPNTSFCFLDIRSPGLGDTAMYLCATSRDSKNIQYFGAGTRLSVL.

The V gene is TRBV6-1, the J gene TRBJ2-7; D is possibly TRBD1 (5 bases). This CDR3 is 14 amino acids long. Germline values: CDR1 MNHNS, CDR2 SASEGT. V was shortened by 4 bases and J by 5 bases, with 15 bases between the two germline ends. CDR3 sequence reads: CASSARRVIDEQYF. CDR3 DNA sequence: TGTGCCAGCAGTGCACGCAGGGTAATCGACGAGCAGTACTTC.

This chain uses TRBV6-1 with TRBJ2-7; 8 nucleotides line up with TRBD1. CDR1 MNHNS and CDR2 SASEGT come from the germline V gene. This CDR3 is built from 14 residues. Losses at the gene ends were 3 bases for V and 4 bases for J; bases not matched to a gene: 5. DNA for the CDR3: TGTGCCAGCAGTGAGAGGACAGGGAGGTACGAGCAGTACTTC. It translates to CASSERTGRYEQYF.

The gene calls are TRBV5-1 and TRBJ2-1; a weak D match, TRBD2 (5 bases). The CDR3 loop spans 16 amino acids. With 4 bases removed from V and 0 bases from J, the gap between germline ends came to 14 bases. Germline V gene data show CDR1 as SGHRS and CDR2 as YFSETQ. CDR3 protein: CASSLEAVSSYNEQFF. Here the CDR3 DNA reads TGCGCCAGCAGCCTAGAAGCGGTGAGCTCCTACAATGAGCAGTTCTTC.

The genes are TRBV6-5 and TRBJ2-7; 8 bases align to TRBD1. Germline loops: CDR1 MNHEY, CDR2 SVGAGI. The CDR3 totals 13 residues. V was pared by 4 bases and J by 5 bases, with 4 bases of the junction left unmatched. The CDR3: CASSSSDRDEQYF. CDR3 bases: TGTGCCAGCAGTTCCTCGGACAGGGACGAGCAGTACTTC.

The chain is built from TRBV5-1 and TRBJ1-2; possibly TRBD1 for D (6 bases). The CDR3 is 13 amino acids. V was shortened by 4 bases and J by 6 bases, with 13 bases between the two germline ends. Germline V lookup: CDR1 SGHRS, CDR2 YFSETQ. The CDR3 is CASSPTGRDGYTF. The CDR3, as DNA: TGCGCCAGCAGCCCGACAGGAAGGGATGGCTACACCTTC.

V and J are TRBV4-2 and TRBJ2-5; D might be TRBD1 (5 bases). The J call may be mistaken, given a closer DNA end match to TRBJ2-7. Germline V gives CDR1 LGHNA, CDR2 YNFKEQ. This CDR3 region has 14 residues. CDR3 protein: CASSQGDRDHEQYF. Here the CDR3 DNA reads TGTGCCAGCAGCCAAGGTGACAGAGACCACGAGCAGTACTTC.

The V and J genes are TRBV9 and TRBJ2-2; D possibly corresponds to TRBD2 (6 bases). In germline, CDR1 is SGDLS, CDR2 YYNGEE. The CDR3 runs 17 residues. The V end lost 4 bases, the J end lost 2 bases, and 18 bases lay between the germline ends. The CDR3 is CASSPPRGRPNTGELFF. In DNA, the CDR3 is TGTGCCAGCAGCCCCCCTCGGGGGAGGCCCAACACCGGGGAGCTGTTTTTT. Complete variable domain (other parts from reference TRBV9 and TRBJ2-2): DSGVTQTPKHLITATGQRVTLRCSPRSGDLSVYWYQQSLDQGLQFLIQYYNGEERAKGNILERFSAQQFPDLHSELNLSSLELGDSALYFCASSPPRGRPNTGELFFGEGSRLTVL.

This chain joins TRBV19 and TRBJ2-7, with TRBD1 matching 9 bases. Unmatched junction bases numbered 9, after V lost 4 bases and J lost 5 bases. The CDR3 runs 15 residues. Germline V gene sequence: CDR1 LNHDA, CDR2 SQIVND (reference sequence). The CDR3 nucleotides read TGTGCCAGTAGTAACCCGGGACAGGGAAGTAACGAGCAGTACTTC. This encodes CASSNPGQGSNEQYF.

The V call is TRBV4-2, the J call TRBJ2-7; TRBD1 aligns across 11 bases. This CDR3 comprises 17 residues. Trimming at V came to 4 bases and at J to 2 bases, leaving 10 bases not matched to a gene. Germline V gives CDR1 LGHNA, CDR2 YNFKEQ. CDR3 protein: CASSPGQGAIWAYEQYF. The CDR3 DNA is TGTGCCAGCAGCCCCGGACAGGGGGCGATTTGGGCCTACGAGCAGTACTTC.

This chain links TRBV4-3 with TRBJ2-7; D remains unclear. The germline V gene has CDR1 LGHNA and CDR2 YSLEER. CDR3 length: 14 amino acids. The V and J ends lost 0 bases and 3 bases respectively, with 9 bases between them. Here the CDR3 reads CASSQEREFYEQYF. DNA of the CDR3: TGCGCCAGCAGCCAAGAGCGAGAATTCTACGAGCAGTACTTC.

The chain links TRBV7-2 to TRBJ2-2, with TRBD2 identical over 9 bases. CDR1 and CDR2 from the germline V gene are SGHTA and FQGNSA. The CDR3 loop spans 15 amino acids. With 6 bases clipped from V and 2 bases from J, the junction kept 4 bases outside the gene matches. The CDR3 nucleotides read TGTGCCAGCAGTTTTAGCGGGGGTAACACCGGGGAGCTGTTTTTT. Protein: CASSFSGGNTGELFF.

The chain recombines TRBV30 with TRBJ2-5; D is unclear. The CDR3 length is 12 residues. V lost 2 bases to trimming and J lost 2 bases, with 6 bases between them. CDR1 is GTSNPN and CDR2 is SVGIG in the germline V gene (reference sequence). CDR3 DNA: TGTGCCTGGAGTATTCTACAAGAGACCCAGTACTTC. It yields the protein CAWSILQETQYF.

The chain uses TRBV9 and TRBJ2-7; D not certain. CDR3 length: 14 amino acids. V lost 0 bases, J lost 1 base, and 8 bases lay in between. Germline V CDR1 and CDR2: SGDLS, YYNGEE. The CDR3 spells CASSVGSRSYEQYF. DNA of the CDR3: TGTGCCAGCAGCGTAGGGAGTAGGTCCTACGAGCAGTACTTC.

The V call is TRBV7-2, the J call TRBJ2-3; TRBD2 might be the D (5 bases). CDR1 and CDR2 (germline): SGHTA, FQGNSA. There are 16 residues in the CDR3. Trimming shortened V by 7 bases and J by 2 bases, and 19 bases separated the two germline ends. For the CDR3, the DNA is TGTGCCAGCACCCTCCCGAGGGCGTTCGACACAGATACGCAGTATTTT. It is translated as CASTLPRAFDTDTQYF. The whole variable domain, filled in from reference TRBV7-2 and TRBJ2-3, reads GAGVSQSPSNKVTEKGKDVELRCDPISGHTALYWYRQSLGQGLEFLIYFQGNSAPDKSGLPSDRFSAERTGGSVSTLTIQRTQQEDSAVYLCASTLPRAFDTDTQYFGPGTRLTVL.

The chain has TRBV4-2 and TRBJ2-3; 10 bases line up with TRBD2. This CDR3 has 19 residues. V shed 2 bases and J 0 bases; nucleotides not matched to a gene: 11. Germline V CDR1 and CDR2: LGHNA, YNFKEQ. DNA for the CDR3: TGTGCCAGCAGCCAAAGGATTAGCGGGGGGCTAGCTAGCACAGATACGCAGTATTTT. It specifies CASSQRISGGLASTDTQYF.